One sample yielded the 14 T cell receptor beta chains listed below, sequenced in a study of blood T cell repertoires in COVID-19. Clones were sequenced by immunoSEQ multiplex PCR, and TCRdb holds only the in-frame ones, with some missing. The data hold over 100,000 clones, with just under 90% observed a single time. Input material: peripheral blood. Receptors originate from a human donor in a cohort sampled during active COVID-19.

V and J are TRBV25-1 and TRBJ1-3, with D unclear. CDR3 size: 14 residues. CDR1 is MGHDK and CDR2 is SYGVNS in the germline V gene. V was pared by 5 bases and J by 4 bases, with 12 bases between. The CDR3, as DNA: TGTGCCAGCAGTCAGACTTTTGCGGGAAACACCATATATTTT. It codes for CASSQTFAGNTIYF.

Written as DNA, the CDR3 is TGTGCCAGCAGCTTCCGTGTGTTCACAGATACGCAGTATTTT. It codes for CASSFRVFTDTQYF. The J gene is TRBJ2-3, the V gene TRBV5-5; D not resolved. Germline assignment: CDR1 SGHKS and CDR2 YYEKEE (reference sequence). The V gene lost 2 bases and the J gene lost 2 bases, with 9 bases spanning the gap. The CDR3 runs 14 residues.

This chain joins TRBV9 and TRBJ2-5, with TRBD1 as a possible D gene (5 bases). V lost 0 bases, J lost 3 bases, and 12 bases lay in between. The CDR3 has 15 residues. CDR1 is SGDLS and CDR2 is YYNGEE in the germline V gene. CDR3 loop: CASSVGLPREETQYF. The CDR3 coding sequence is TGTGCCAGCAGCGTAGGGTTACCCAGGGAAGAGACCCAGTACTTC.

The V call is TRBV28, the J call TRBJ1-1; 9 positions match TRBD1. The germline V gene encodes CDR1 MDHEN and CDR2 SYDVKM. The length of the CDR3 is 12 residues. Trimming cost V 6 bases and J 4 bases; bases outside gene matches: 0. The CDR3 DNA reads TGTGCCAGCAGGGACAGGGGCACTGAAGCTTTCTTT. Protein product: CASRDRGTEAFF.

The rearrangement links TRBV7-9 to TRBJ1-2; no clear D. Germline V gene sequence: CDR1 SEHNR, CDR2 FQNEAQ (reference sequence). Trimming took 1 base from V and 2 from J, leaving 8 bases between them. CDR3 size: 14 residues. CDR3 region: CASSLVTKNYGYTF. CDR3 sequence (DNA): TGTGCCAGCAGCTTAGTAACAAAAAACTATGGCTACACCTTC.

The DNA for the CDR3 is TGCGCCAGCAGCCAACCCCCGTTTGAAGCAGGGGGCCGGAACACTGAAGCTTTCTTT. It encodes CASSQPPFEAGGRNTEAFF. The chain is built from TRBV4-1 and TRBJ1-1; 8 nucleotides align to TRBD1. With 2 bases clipped from V and 1 base from J, the junction kept 15 bases outside the gene matches. The CDR3 runs to 19 residues. The germline V gene has CDR1 MGHRA and CDR2 YSYEKL.

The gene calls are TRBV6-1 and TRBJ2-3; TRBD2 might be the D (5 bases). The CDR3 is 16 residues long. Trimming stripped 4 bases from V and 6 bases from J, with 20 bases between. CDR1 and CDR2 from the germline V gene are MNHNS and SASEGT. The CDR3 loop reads CASSAGRTGNMDTQYF. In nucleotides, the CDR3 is TGTGCCAGCAGTGCCGGCAGGACGGGGAATATGGATACGCAGTATTTT.

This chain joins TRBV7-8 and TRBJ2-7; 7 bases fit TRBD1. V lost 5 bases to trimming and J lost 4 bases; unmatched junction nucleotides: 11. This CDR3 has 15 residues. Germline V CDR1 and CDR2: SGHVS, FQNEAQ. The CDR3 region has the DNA TGTGCCAGCAGCCCCAGGGGGTACGTCGTATACGAGCAGTACTTC. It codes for CASSPRGYVVYEQYF.

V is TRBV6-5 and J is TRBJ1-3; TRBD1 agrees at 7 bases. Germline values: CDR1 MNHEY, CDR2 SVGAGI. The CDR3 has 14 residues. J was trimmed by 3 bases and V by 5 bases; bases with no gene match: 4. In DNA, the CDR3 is TGTGCCAGCAGTAAGGGGGCGCTTGGAAACACCATATATTTT. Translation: CASSKGALGNTIYF.

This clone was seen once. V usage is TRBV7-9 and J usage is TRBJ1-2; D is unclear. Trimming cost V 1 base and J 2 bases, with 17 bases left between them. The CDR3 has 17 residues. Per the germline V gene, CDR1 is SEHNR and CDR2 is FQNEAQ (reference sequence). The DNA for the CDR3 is TGTGCCAGCAGCTTAGAATCCTACCCAGCGTTAAACTATGGCTACACCTTC. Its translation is CASSLESYPALNYGYTF.

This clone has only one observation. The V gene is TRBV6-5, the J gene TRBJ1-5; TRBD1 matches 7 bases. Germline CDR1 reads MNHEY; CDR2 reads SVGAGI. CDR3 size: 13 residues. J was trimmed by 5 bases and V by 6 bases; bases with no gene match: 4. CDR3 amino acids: CASRTTGDQPQHF. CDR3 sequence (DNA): TGTGCCAGCAGGACAACAGGGGATCAGCCCCAGCATTTT.

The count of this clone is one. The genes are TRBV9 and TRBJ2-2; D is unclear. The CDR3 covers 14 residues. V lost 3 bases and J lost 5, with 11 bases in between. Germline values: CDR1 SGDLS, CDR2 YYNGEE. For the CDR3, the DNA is TGTGCCAGCAGCGCCCAACCCGGGACCGGGGAGCTGTTTTTT. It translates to CASSAQPGTGELFF.

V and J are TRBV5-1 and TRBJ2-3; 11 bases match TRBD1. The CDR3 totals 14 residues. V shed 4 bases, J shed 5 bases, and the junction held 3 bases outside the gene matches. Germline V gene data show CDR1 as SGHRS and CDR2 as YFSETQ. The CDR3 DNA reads TGCGCCAGCAGCACCGGGACAGGGGGAGATACGCAGTATTTT. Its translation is CASSTGTGGDTQYF. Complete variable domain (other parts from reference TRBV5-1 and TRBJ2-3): KAGVTQTPRYLIKTRGQQVTLSCSPISGHRSVSWYQQTPGQGLQFLFEYFSETQRNKGNFPGRFSGRQFSNSRSEMNVSTLELGDSALYLCASSTGTGGDTQYFGPGTRLTVL.

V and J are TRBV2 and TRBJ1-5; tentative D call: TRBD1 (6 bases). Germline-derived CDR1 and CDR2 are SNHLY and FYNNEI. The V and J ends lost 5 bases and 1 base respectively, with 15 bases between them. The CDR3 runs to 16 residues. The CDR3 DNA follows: TGTGCCAGCAGTTTTTACAGGGATCAGAGCAATCAGCCCCAGCATTTT. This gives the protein CASSFYRDQSNQPQHF.